These 4 T cell receptor beta chains came from one sample sequenced in a study of identical twins (dated by TCRdb to the mid-2010s). Library method: 5' RACE. TCRdb records Illumina HiSeq 2000 as the sequencer. TCRdb passed the public sequencing reads through fastp at Q25 and MiXCR, retaining productive beta sequences. Every distinct CDR3 protein forms one entry, paired with its most common genes and DNA. Within this sample are roughly 470,000 distinct CDR3 sequences, with 14% of them counted one time only. More than 0.8% of the sample lies in the top ten. These sequences were also reported in another study, on yellow fever vaccine responses in identical twins.

The sequencing input was CD4+ T cells sorted from blood. These receptors were taken from a woman aged 18-29 years in good health.

The V gene is TRBV21-1, the J gene TRBJ2-3; the listed D gene, TRBD2, was not tested against the DNA. TRBV21-1 is described as a pseudogene. This CDR3 has 18 amino acids. CDR3 in amino acids: CASSKPNGTSGSRNTQYF. CDR3 nucleotide sequence: TGTGCCAGCAGCAAACCGAACGGGACTAGCGGGAGTAGAAATACGCAGTATTTT.

The table lists this clonotype with many counts. The CDR3 here is CASSLRDRGNSPLHF. CDR3 sequence (DNA): TGTGCCAGCAGTTTGAGGGACAGGGGTAATTCACCCCTCCACTTT. The rearrangement joins TRBV12-3 or TRBV12-4 to TRBJ1-6; 10 bases agree with TRBD1. This CDR3 has 15 residues. V shed 3 bases, J shed 6 bases, and the junction held 2 bases outside the gene matches.

This chain joins TRBV2 and TRBJ2-1; 8 bases align to TRBD1. This CDR3 contains 16 residues. With V trimmed by 6 bases and J by 8 bases, 15 bases remained unmatched. Per the germline V gene, CDR1 is SNHLY and CDR2 is FYNNEI. The CDR3 bases are TGTGCCAGCAGCCCCGGGACAGGCGCCCTCTTTGATGAGCAGTTCTTC. As protein: CASSPGTGALFDEQFF.

In this sample, this clonotype turned up many times. The chain couples TRBV7-2 to TRBJ2-3, with D uncertain. The ends were cut back, 4 bases at V and 3 bases at J, with 14 bases in the middle. The CDR3 runs 15 residues. Germline lookup yields CDR1 SGHTA and CDR2 FQGNSA. The CDR3 region is CASSSAASLTDTQYF. The CDR3 nucleotides read TGTGCCAGCAGCTCCGCAGCTTCTCTTACAGATACGCAGTATTTT.